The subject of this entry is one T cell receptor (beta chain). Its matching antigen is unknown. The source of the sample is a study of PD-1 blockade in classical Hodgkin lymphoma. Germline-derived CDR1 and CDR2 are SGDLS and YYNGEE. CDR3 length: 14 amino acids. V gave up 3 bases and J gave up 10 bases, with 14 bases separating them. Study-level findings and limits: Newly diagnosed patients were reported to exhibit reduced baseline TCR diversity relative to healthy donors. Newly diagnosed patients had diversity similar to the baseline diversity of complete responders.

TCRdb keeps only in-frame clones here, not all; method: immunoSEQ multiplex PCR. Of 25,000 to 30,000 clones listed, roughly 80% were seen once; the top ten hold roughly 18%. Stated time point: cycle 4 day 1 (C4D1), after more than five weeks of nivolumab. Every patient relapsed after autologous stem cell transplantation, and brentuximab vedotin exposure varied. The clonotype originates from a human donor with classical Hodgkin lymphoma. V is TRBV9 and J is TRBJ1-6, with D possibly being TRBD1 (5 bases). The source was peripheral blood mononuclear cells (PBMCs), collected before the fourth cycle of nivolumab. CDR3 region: CASSARQQSSPLHF. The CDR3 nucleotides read TGTGCCAGCAGCGCTAGACAGCAAAGCTCACCCCTCCACTTT.